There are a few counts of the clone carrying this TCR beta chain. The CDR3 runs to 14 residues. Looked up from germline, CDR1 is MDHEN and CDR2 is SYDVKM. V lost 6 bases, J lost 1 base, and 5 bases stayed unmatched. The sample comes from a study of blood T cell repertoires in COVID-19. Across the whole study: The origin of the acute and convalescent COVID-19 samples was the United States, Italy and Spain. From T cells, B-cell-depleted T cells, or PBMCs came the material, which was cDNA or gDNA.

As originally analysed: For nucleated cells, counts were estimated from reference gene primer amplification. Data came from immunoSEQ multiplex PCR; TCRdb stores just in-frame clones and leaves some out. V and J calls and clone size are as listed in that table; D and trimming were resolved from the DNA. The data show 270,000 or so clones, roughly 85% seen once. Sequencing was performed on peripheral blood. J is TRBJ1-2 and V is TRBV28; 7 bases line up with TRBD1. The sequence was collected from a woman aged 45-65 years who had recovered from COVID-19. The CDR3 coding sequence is TGTGCCAGCAGCGGCGGGACAGTTAACTATGGCTACACCTTC. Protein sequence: CASSGGTVNYGYTF.